This TCR beta chain was recorded in a study of T cell repertoires in cytomegalovirus infection. Regarding the study as a whole: HLA-C-restricted CMV clonotypes gave the most frequent clonotype in two of eight donors.

Trimming cost V 1 base and J 8 bases, with 9 bases left between them. CDR3 length: 13 amino acids. Germline CDR1 is SEHNR and CDR2 is FQNEAQ (reference sequence). As concerns this clonotype: Its antigen is unknown.

TCRdb called the reads again in MiXCR, with one record for every CDR3 protein. The sample holds about 310,000 distinct CDR3 sequences; around a quarter are singletons and the top ten take 13%. V is TRBV7-9 and J is TRBJ1-3; D unresolved. The receptor's source is a human donor in good health (CMV status not recorded). Some clones in this sample may be carry-over from other donors' samples. The sample in question was cultured PBMCs, obtained from culture after CMV antigen stimulation. The CDR3 bases are TGTGCCAGCAGCTTAGAAACCGGGGACACCATATATTTT. Its translation: CASSLETGDTIYF.